These 16 T cell receptor beta chains were all obtained from the same sample, sequenced in a study of OX40 agonist ivuxolimab in advanced cancers. Assay: immunoSEQ multiplex PCR; the TCRdb copy retains only in-frame clones and omits some. In the table there are around 140,000 clones, 90% of which are singletons. The sample was CD4+ or CD8+ T cells sorted from blood, taken in a trial of the OX40 agonist ivuxolimab. The receptors were sampled from an adult with an advanced solid tumor such as melanoma, head and neck, liver or kidney cancer.

This clone came up once. V gene TRBV7-2 combines with J gene TRBJ2-2; 10 positions match TRBD1. CDR1 and CDR2 (germline): SGHTA, FQGNSA. The CDR3 spans 17 residues. V shed 1 base and J 0 bases; nucleotides not matched to a gene: 2. CDR3 sequence reads: CASSLGGQGTNTGELFF. CDR3 coding DNA: TGTGCCAGCAGCTTAGGGGGACAGGGGACGAACACCGGGGAGCTGTTTTTT.

The chain carries TRBV9 and TRBJ1-2; the match to TRBD1 covers 8 bases. V lost 0 bases and J lost 1; bases outside the gene matches: 8. Germline CDR1 SGDLS, CDR2 YYNGEE. The CDR3 consists of 17 residues. CDR3 sequence: CASSVGQGTGFNYGYTF. The CDR3 region has the DNA TGTGCCAGCAGCGTAGGACAGGGGACGGGCTTTAACTATGGCTACACCTTC.

The chain is built from TRBV7-8 and TRBJ2-2, with 9 bases aligning to TRBD2. This CDR3 is built from 16 residues. The germline V gene has CDR1 SGHVS and CDR2 FQNEAQ. V shed 3 bases and J 4 bases; nucleotides not matched to a gene: 6. The CDR3 spells CASSFGASGVTGELFF. CDR3 nucleotides: TGTGCCAGCAGCTTTGGGGCTAGCGGGGTCACCGGGGAGCTGTTTTTT.

The chain combines TRBV21-1 with TRBJ1-1. TRBV21-1 is listed as a pseudogene. This CDR3 contains 16 residues. The CDR3 is CASSKGSGGEDTEAFF. The CDR3 bases are TGTGCCAGCAGCAAAGGATCTGGGGGAGAAGACACTGAAGCTTTCTTT.

This clone was counted only a few times. The rearrangement uses TRBV11-2 and TRBJ2-5; 7 bases map to TRBD1. CDR1 is SGHAT, CDR2 FQNNGV, per germline. The CDR3 is 16 residues long. The V gene end was trimmed by 0 bases and the J gene end by 5 bases; junction bases not matched to a gene: 9. In nucleotides, the CDR3 is TGTGCCAGCAGCTTAGAGATAAGGACAGGCGGGGAGACCCAGTACTTC. It yields the protein CASSLEIRTGGETQYF.

This sequence joins TRBV4-1 and TRBJ2-1; D possibly corresponds to TRBD1 (6 bases). Germline values: CDR1 MGHRA, CDR2 YSYEKL. The V end lost 0 bases, the J end lost 7 bases, and 16 bases lay between the germline ends. There are 16 residues in the CDR3. CDR3: CASSQDLGGVWNEQFF. CDR3 nucleotides: TGCGCCAGCAGCCAAGATTTAGGGGGTGTTTGGAATGAGCAGTTCTTC.

The chain combines TRBV7-3 with TRBJ1-2; D may be TRBD1 (6 bases). Trimming removed 4 bases from V and 8 bases from J, with 17 bases in between. This CDR3 has 14 amino acids. From germline, CDR1 is SGHTA and CDR2 FQGTGA. CDR3 protein: CASSSQGPTGGYTF. The CDR3 region has the DNA TGTGCCAGCAGCTCACAGGGTCCGACGGGGGGCTACACCTTC.

The chain couples TRBV27 to TRBJ2-7; D possibly corresponds to TRBD1 (6 bases). V was clipped by 5 bases and J by 7 bases, with 15 bases between them. This CDR3 is built from 13 residues. Per the germline V gene, CDR1 is MNHEY and CDR2 is SMNVEV (reference sequence). CDR3 amino acids: CASSPTGSREQYF. The CDR3, as DNA: TGTGCCAGCAGTCCGACAGGTTCCAGGGAGCAGTACTTC.

This chain joins TRBV7-3 and TRBJ2-7, with D possibly being TRBD2 (6 bases). This CDR3 region has 15 residues. V lost 4 bases and J lost 6, with 19 bases in between. CDR1 is SGHTA, CDR2 FQGTGA, per germline. CDR3 sequence (DNA): TGTGCCAGCAGCTCCCCCAGGACTATATCAGGCGAGCAGTACTTC. Translation: CASSSPRTISGEQYF.

J is TRBJ1-1 and V is TRBV5-1; D is unclear. Germline assignment: CDR1 SGHRS and CDR2 YFSETQ. Trimming took off 0 bases at V and 7 bases at J, with 16 bases between the two ends. The length of the CDR3 is 15 residues. CDR3 loop: CASSLDPGSPGEAFF. Written as DNA, the CDR3 is TGCGCCAGCAGCTTGGATCCCGGGAGTCCGGGTGAAGCTTTCTTT.

This chain connects TRBV4-2 to TRBJ2-1, with 8 positions matching TRBD1. V gave up 1 base and J gave up 8 bases; unmatched junction bases: 10. Germline lookup yields CDR1 LGHNA and CDR2 YNFKEQ. The CDR3 has 16 residues. The CDR3 loop is CASSQVVPGGWDEQFF. DNA for the CDR3: TGTGCCAGCAGCCAAGTGGTCCCAGGGGGCTGGGATGAGCAGTTCTTC.

This chain connects TRBV5-1 to TRBJ2-2, with a possible D match to TRBD2 (5 bases). The CDR3 totals 15 residues. From germline, CDR1 is SGHRS and CDR2 YFSETQ. The germline V and J ends were trimmed by 0 bases and 9 bases, with 15 bases remaining between them. This CDR3 reads CASSLEDSPGRELFF. The CDR3 coding sequence is TGCGCCAGCAGCTTGGAGGACTCCCCAGGAAGGGAGCTGTTTTTT. The complete variable domain, with remaining parts taken from reference TRBV5-1 and TRBJ2-2, reads KAGVTQTPRYLIKTRGQQVTLSCSPISGHRSVSWYQQTPGQGLQFLFEYFSETQRNKGNFPGRFSGRQFSNSRSEMNVSTLELGDSALYLCASSLEDSPGRELFFGEGSRLTVL.

The V and J genes are TRBV19 and TRBJ2-2; D not certain. Germline V gene data show CDR1 as LNHDA and CDR2 as SQIVND (reference sequence). This CDR3 is built from 14 residues. V was trimmed by 5 bases and J by 2 bases, leaving 9 bases between them. The CDR3 protein is CASSVTGNTGELFF. The CDR3 DNA sequence: TGTGCCAGTAGTGTGACCGGTAACACCGGGGAGCTGTTTTTT.

This clone has more than one count but fewer than ten. This chain joins TRBV2 and TRBJ1-5; D remains unclear. The CDR3 length is 14 residues. V was shortened by 7 bases and J by 4 bases, with 14 bases between the two germline ends. Germline V gene sequence: CDR1 SNHLY, CDR2 FYNNEI. Here the CDR3 reads CASIADSRNQPQHF. Here the CDR3 DNA reads TGTGCCAGCATCGCGGACTCGCGTAATCAGCCCCAGCATTTT.

The V gene is TRBV5-6, the J gene TRBJ1-5; D gene ambiguous. Germline loops: CDR1 SGHDT, CDR2 YYEEEE. V shed 1 base and J shed 4 bases, with 9 bases lying between them. The CDR3 extends over 14 amino acids. The CDR3 here is CASSLWWQNQPQHF. The CDR3 region has the DNA TGTGCCAGCAGCTTGTGGTGGCAAAATCAGCCCCAGCATTTT.

Written as DNA, the CDR3 is TGTGCCAGCAGACGTGACTCCACTCCCGGGGAGCTGTTTTTT. Translation gives CASRRDSTPGELFF. The chain combines TRBV5-4 with TRBJ2-2; D remains ambiguous. Trimming left V 5 bases short and J 6 bases short, with 14 bases between. The germline V gene has CDR1 SGHNT and CDR2 YYREEE (reference sequence). This CDR3 region has 14 residues.